The rows below give T cell receptor beta chains drawn from one sample of a study of memory CD4+ T cells and cytomegalovirus serostatus. The table came from immunoSEQ multiplex PCR; TCRdb's copy has only in-frame clones and leaves some out. Of around 76,000 clones listed, about 78% were seen once; the top ten hold just over 2.5%. The specimen sequenced was memory CD4+ T cells from blood. Receptors were obtained from an adult in good health and CMV-seropositive. CDR3s include the opening cysteine and the closing phenylalanine or tryptophan. A D gene is named only where the DNA matches it firmly. Size is stated for part of the rows, as once, few or many counts, or as a class when the clone is expanded.

TGTGCCAGCAGTTACTCTGACAAGACTAACTATGGCTACACCTTC,CASSYSDKTNYGYTF,TRBJ1-2,.,.,TRBV6-6,15
TGTGCCAGCAGAACGGACAGGGGGCGACGTGGCTACACCTTC,CASRTDRGRRGYTF,TRBJ1-2,.,TRBD1,TRBV28,14
TGTGCCAGCAGTCGGAGCGGGGCGGAGACAGATACGCAGTATTTT,CASSRSGAETDTQYF,TRBJ2-3,.,TRBD2,TRBV6-1,15
TGTGCCAGCAGCGTAGGGACAGGGGGTGGCTACACCTTC,CASSVGTGGGYTF,TRBJ1-2,.,TRBD1,TRBV9,13
TGTGCCATCAGTGAGTCGAGTCCGGGGTTCACTGGAAACACCATATATTTT,CAISESSPGFTGNTIYF,TRBJ1-3,.,.,TRBV10-3,17
TGTGCCAGCAGCCCCCGGGGGGGGCCCTCGGGCGAAGCTTTCTTT,CASSPRGGPSGEAFF,TRBJ1-1,once,.,TRBV11-3,15
TGTGCCAGCAGCTTAGATATTTCTGGACCCTATGGCTACACCTTC,CASSLDISGPYGYTF,TRBJ1-2,.,.,TRBV11-2,15
TGCAGCGTTGGTAAGCTACGAGCGGGAGGGCCACATGAGCAGTTCTTC,CSVGKLRAGGPHEQFF,TRBJ2-1,.,TRBD2,TRBV29-1,16
TGTGCCAGCAGTAAACCCCGGGTAGCGGGGCAAGAGACCCAGTACTTC,CASSKPRVAGQETQYF,TRBJ2-5,.,TRBD2,TRBV28,16
TGCGCCAGCAGCCCGGAGGGGAAAGGGATGGTTAGGACTGAAGCTTTCTTT,CASSPEGKGMVRTEAFF,TRBJ1-1,.,.,TRBV5-1,17
TGTGCCAGCAGTGAAGCGTGGGGCAGGGGGTTTATAGATACGCAGTATTTT,CASSEAWGRGFIDTQYF,TRBJ2-3,.,TRBD1,TRBV6-1,17
TGTGCCACCAGCAGAGAACGGACCGTCAGCTCTGGGGCCAACGTCCTGACTTTC,CATSRERTVSSGANVLTF,TRBJ2-6,.,.,TRBV15,18
TGTGCCAGCAGTTCCTCGGGACGGAAAAACATTCAGTACTTC,CASSSSGRKNIQYF,TRBJ2-4,.,.,TRBV28,14
TGTGCCAGTACCCTCTCGTCCGGGGAGCTGTTTTTT,CASTLSSGELFF,TRBJ2-2,many,.,TRBV19,12
TGTGCCAGCAGCTCCAACCGACAAAACACAGATACGCAGTATTTT,CASSSNRQNTDTQYF,TRBJ2-3,.,.,TRBV5-6,15
TGCAGCGTCAGAGCTTGGAGTGACACTGAAGCTTTCTTT,CSVRAWSDTEAFF,TRBJ1-1,few,.,TRBV29-1,13
TGTGCCAGCAGCTTAACGGGGGCGGGCACCGGGGAGCTGTTTTTT,CASSLTGAGTGELFF,TRBJ2-2,.,.,TRBV7-9,15
TGTGCCAGCAGCTTGGTTGCCGGCGAAAAACTGTTTTTT,CASSLVAGEKLFF,TRBJ1-4,.,.,TRBV11-2,13